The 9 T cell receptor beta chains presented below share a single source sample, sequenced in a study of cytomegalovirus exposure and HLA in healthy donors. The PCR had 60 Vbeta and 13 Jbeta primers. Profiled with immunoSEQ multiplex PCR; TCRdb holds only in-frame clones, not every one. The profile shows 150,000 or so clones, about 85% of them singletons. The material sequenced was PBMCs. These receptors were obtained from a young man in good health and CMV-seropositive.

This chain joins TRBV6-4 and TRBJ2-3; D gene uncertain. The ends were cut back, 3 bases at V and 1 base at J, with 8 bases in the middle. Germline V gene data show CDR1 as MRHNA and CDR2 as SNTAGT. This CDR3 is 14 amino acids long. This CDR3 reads CASSEADGTDTQYF. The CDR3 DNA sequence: TGTGCCAGCAGTGAGGCAGATGGCACAGATACGCAGTATTTT.

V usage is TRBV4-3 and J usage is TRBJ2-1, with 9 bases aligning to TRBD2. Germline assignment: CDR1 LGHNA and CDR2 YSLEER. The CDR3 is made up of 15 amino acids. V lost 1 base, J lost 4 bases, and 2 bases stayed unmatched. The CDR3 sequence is CASSQGRGGYNEQFF. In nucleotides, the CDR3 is TGCGCCAGCAGCCAAGGGCGGGGGGGTTACAATGAGCAGTTCTTC.

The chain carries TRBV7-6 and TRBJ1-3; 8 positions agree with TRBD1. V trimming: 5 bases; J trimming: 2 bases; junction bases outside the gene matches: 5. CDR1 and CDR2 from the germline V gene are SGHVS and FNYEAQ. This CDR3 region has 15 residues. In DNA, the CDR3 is TGTGCCAGCAGCAAGAGGACAGGGCCTGGAAACACCATATATTTT. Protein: CASSKRTGPGNTIYF. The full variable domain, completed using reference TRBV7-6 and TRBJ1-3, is GAGVSQSPRYKVTKRGQDVALRCDPISGHVSLYWYRQALGQGPEFLTYFNYEAQQDKSGLPNDRFSAERPEGSISTLTIQRTEQRDSAMYRCASSKRTGPGNTIYFGEGSWLTVV.

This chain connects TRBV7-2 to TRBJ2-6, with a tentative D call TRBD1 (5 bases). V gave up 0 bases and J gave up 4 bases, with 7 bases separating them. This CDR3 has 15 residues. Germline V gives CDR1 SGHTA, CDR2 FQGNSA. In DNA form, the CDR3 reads TGTGCCAGCAGCTTAGCAGGGGCCGGGGCCAACGTCCTGACTTTC. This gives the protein CASSLAGAGANVLTF.

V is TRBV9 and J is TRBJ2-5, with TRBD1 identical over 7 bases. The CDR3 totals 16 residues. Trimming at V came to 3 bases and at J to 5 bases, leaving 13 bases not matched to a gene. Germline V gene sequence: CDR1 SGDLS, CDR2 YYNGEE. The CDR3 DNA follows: TGTGCCAGCAGCGACACGACAGGGACGACCGGCGAGACCCAGTACTTC. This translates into CASSDTTGTTGETQYF.

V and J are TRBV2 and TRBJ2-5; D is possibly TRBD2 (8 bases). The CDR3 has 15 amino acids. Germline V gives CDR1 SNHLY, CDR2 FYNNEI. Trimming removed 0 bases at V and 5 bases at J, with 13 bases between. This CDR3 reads CASSEAGLGGETQYF. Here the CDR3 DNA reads TGTGCCAGCAGTGAAGCGGGACTAGGGGGCGAGACCCAGTACTTC. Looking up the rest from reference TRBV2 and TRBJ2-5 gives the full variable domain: EPEVTQTPSHQVTQMGQEVILRCVPISNHLYFYWYRQILGQKVEFLVSFYNNEISEKSEIFDDQFSVERPDGSNFTLKIRSTKLEDSAMYFCASSEAGLGGETQYFGPGTRLLVL.

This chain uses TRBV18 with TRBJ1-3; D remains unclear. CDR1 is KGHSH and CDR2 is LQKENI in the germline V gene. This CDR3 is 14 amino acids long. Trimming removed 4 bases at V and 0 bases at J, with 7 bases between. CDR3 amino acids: CASSRGISGNTIYF. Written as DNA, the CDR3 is TGTGCCAGCTCACGAGGGATCTCTGGAAACACCATATATTTT.

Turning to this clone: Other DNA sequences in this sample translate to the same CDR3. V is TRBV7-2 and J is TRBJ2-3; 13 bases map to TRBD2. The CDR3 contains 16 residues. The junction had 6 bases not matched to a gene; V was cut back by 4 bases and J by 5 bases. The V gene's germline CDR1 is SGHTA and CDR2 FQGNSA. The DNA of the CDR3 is TGTGCCAGCAGCTCAACTAGCGGGGGGGCAAGAGATACGCAGTATTTT. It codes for CASSSTSGGARDTQYF.

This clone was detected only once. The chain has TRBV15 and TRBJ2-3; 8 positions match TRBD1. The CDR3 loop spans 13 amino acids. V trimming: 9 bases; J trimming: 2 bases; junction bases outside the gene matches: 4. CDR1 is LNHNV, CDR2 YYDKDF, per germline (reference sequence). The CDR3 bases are TGTGCCACGAAGACAGGGGACACAGATACGCAGTATTTT. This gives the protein CATKTGDTDTQYF.